This entry concerns a single TCR beta chain. The data were taken from a study of control samples from healthy donors and cancer patients. Some clones are missing from TCRdb's copy, which holds only in-frame ones; the method was immunoSEQ multiplex PCR. The sample has about 140,000 clones, 91% seen once. With V trimmed by 5 bases and J by 6 bases, 10 bases remained unmatched. CDR1 and CDR2 (germline): LNHDA, SQIVND (reference sequence). The CDR3 length is 16 residues. The sample was blood. The receptor was derived from a man aged 18 to 30 in good health. This chain links TRBV19 with TRBJ2-3; 11 positions agree with TRBD2. CDR3 residues: CASSPSGTSGRDTQYF. CDR3 bases: TGTGCCAGTAGTCCATCCGGGACTAGCGGCAGGGATACGCAGTATTTT.